The clone carrying this T cell receptor (beta chain) was counted a few times. One junction end does not reproduce the germline sequence, and a read error may be involved. The data belong to a study of blood T cells in healthy people across ages. For the second PCR, which ran for 7 to 11 cycles, a sample-barcoded 5' primer and a J-beta primer mix were used. A single record per CDR3 protein comes from TCRdb applying MiXCR to the 5' RACE reads. The sample comprises hundreds of thousands of distinct CDR3 sequences, 24% of which are singletons, and 7.5% to 9% rests with the top ten. The V gene's germline CDR1 is SGHVS and CDR2 FNYEAQ. The CDR3 is made up of 15 amino acids. There were healthy Caucasian individuals from Russia, aged about 6 to 90, serving as donors. Another study also made use of these data, one on T cells of mothers and their children.

The rearrangement links TRBV7-6 to TRBJ2-5; tentatively, D is TRBD2 (7 bases). Judging by the DNA end, TRBJ2-7 fits better; the J call may be wrong. Specimen: blood. This sequence originates from a boy between 10 and 17 years old in good health. The CDR3 reads CASSLAATGKSEQYF. The CDR3 nucleotides are TGTGCCAGCAGCCTAGCGGCCACAGGGAAGAGCGAGCAGTACTTC.